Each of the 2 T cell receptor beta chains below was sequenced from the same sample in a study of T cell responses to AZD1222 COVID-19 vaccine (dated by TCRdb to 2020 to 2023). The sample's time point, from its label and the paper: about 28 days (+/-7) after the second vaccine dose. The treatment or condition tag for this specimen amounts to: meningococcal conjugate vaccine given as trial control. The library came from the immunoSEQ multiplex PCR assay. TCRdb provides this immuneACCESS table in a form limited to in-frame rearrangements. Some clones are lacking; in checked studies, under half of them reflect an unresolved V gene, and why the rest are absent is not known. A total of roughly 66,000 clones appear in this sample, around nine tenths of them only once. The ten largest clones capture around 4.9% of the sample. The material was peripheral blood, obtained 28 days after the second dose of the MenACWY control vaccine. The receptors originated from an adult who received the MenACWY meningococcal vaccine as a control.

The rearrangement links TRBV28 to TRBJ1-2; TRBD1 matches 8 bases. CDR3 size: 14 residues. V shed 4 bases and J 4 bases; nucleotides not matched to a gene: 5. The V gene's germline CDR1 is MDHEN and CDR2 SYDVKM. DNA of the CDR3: TGTGCCAGCAGTTCGACAGGGGACGGCTATGGCTACACCTTC. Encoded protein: CASSSTGDGYGYTF.

This CDR3 is CASSHGTKSTDTQYF. The CDR3 region has the DNA TGCGCCAGCAGCCACGGGACCAAAAGCACAGATACGCAGTATTTT. V usage is TRBV5-1 and J usage is TRBJ2-3; TRBD1 or TRBD2 may be the D gene (5 bases each). The CDR3 has 15 residues. Germline V gene sequence: CDR1 SGHRS, CDR2 YFSETQ. With 4 bases removed from V and 0 bases from J, the gap between germline ends came to 12 bases.